The rows below give T cell receptor beta chains drawn from one sample of a study of a mutant IDH1 vaccine in newly diagnosed glioma. Here immunoSEQ multiplex PCR was the method, and the copy in TCRdb shows in-frame clones only, minus some. The sample records roughly 70,000 clones, 65% to 90% being singletons. The sequencing used PBMCs, collected from a glioma patient treated with radiotherapy, temozolomide or both. The receptor set was obtained from a man between 25 and 39 years old with glioma. The CDR3 runs from the conserved cysteine through the conserved F or W. Each record gives: J gene, V gene, CDR3 protein.

TRBJ2-2	TRBV7-6	CASSLQRGGTTGELFF
TRBJ1-1	TRBV5-6	CASSWGLLEAFF
TRBJ2-7	TRBV4-1	CASSQGGRGATPYEQYF
TRBJ2-4	TRBV4-1	CASSQRTSGGTPKNIQYF
TRBJ2-5	TRBV28	CASSLVQSQETQYF
TRBJ1-1	TRBV5-1	CASSLADTEAFF
TRBJ1-5	TRBV19	CASSFSGTGGLQPQHF
TRBJ2-7	TRBV2	CASKVPVQPYEQYF
TRBJ1-3	TRBV11-3	CASSLAQPTGNTIYF
TRBJ1-5	TRBV6-5	CASSPQGGGGQPQHF
TRBJ2-7	TRBV11-2	CASSLFGGHSYEQYF
TRBJ2-5	TRBV6-5	CASSYGETQYF
TRBJ2-7	TRBV5-1	CASSWGGRDNSYEQYF
TRBJ1-4	TRBV30	CAWTGGLGVSNEKLFF
NA	TRBV7-9	CASSLKASYEQYF
TRBJ1-2	TRBV5-4	CASSSRDNNYYGYTF
TRBJ2-5	TRBV9	CASSVTSGVVIRGETQYF
TRBJ2-3	TRBV29-1	CSVELTTDTQYF
TRBJ1-3	TRBV13	CASSFPGDGNTIYF
TRBJ2-7	TRBV29-1	CSASGRTSYEQYF
TRBJ2-1	TRBV6-6	CASWDSGGGNEQFF
TRBJ1-1	TRBV29-1	CSVVTVMNTEAFF
TRBJ1-2	TRBV5-6	CASSPVARQGYGYTF
TRBJ2-5	TRBV6-5	CASSYGRTETQYF
TRBJ1-2	TRBV19	CASSISTGTVNGYTF
TRBJ1-2	TRBV30	CAWSVRVNGYTF
TRBJ2-7	TRBV9	CASSVGTGAYEQYF
TRBJ2-4	TRBV28	CASSTRDHKNIQYF
TRBJ2-2	TRBV4-1	CASSQETNTGELFF
TRBJ1-1	TRBV28	CASSTYLGALNTEAFF
TRBJ2-3	TRBV18	CASSPYADTQYF
TRBJ1-6	TRBV27	CASTKLGTENSPLHF
TRBJ1-5	TRBV19	CASRRQGVALSNQPQHF
TRBJ1-5	TRBV7-9	CASSGRTANQPQHF
TRBJ2-1	TRBV6-1	CASSETGSSYNEQFF
TRBJ2-3	TRBV6-6	CASILDRGSPDTQYF
TRBJ2-7	TRBV30	CAWTTGVRIGEQYF
TRBJ1-1	TRBV23-1	CASRLPGPNTEAFF
TRBJ1-3	TRBV6-1	CASSEGTGGNTIYF
TRBJ1-1	TRBV29-1	CSALPPDAMNTEAFF
TRBJ2-1	TRBV15	CATSRGQGRYSYEQFF
TRBJ2-1	TRBV15	CATSRDRLSYNEQFF
TRBJ1-4	TRBV5-6	CASSLASGKLFF
TRBJ1-1	TRBV7-9	CASSLAANTEAFF
TRBJ2-3	TRBV7-6	CASSLGAGRGTDTQYF
TRBJ2-5	TRBV18	CASRNQETQYF
TRBJ1-5	TRBV10-3	CATGPGLGQPQHF
TRBJ1-2	TRBV18	CASSPQSSRDGYTF